Listed below are T cell receptor beta chains from one sample, sequenced in a study of blood T cell repertoires in COVID-19. Produced via immunoSEQ multiplex PCR; TCRdb's table is partial and in-frame only. Of 150,000 to 180,000 clones in the sample, 60% to 85% were seen once. Sequencing was performed on peripheral blood. The receptors stem from a man older than 75 with acute or convalescent COVID-19. Both conserved end residues are part of each CDR3. D genes are given only for firm matches. A clone size is listed for some rows: how often the clone was seen (once, few, many), or a class if it is expanded.

D gene	V gene	J gene	clone size	CDR3 DNA	CDR3 protein
TRBD2	TRBV7-3	TRBJ2-5	NA	TGTGCCAGCAGCCCCCTCGCGGCGGGGGAGGGGACCCAGTACTTC	CASSPLAAGEGTQYF
NA	TRBV19	TRBJ2-2	NA	TGTGCCAGTAGTACTCAGGGCCCCGGCGGGGAGCTGTTTTTT	CASSTQGPGGELFF
NA	TRBV9	TRBJ1-1	few	TGTGCCAGCAGCGGACCGGGGGGGACTGAAGCTTTCTTT	CASSGPGGTEAFF
NA	TRBV29-1	TRBJ1-6	NA	TGCAGCGTTGTGGAGGACTATAATTCACCCCTCCACTTT	CSVVEDYNSPLHF
TRBD2	TRBV7-3	TRBJ2-1	NA	TGTGCCAGCAGCTCGAGCGGGGGTAGTACCAGAGGACAGTTCTTC	CASSSSGGSTRGQFF
TRBD1	TRBV2	TRBJ1-6	NA	TGTGCCAGCAGTGAAATTCTCGACAGGGGGAATTCACCCCTCCACTTT	CASSEILDRGNSPLHF
TRBD1	TRBV10-1	TRBJ2-3	few	TGCGCCAGCAGTGACGGGGCAGGGGGCATGAGCACAGATACGCAGTATTTT	CASSDGAGGMSTDTQYF
NA	TRBV9	TRBJ2-5	NA	TGTGCCAGCAGCGTAGAGCTTGAGACCCAGTACTTC	CASSVELETQYF
NA	TRBV5-1	TRBJ1-3	NA	TGCGCCAGCAGCCGGAGTCCCTCAGATTTATACTCTGGAAACACCATATATTTT	CASSRSPSDLYSGNTIYF
TRBD2	TRBV7-6	TRBJ2-5	few	TGTGCCAGCAGCTTAGGGGCGGGGGGTAACCAAGAGACCCAGTACTTC	CASSLGAGGNQETQYF
NA	TRBV18	TRBJ1-5	few	TGTGCCAGCTCACCCTCCCGCAATCAGCCCCAGCATTTT	CASSPSRNQPQHF
TRBD1	TRBV4-3	TRBJ1-4	once	TGCGCCAGCAGCCAAGGACAGGGGGGAGAAAAACTGTTTTTT	CASSQGQGGEKLFF
NA	TRBV7-2	TRBJ2-5	NA	TGTGCCAGCAGCCTCAGCGTACACCAAGAGACCCAGTACTTC	CASSLSVHQETQYF
TRBD1	TRBV27	TRBJ1-3	few	TGTGCCAGCAGTCCGGACAGGCTGGGGACTCCCTCTGGAAACACCATATATTTT	CASSPDRLGTPSGNTIYF
NA	TRBV30	TRBJ1-5	NA	TGTGCCTGGACTCTAGGTGGGGCTCAGCCCCAGCATTTT	CAWTLGGAQPQHF
NA	TRBV6-5	TRBJ1-5	NA	TGTGCCGGCCACAGCGGGGTCGGCTATCAGCCCCAGCATTTT	CAGHSGVGYQPQHF
NA	TRBV25-1	TRBJ1-2	few	TGTGCCAGCAGTGAATTTCGGCAGGGTGGAGGCTACACCTTC	CASSEFRQGGGYTF
TRBD2	TRBV5-1	TRBJ2-5	NA	TGCGCCAGCAGCCCGGTGGGGGAGGGAGAGACCCAGTACTTC	CASSPVGEGETQYF
TRBD2	TRBV19	TRBJ2-1	NA	TGTGCCAGTGGACTAGCGGGGGGTAATGAGCAGTTCTTC	CASGLAGGNEQFF
TRBD1	TRBV7-2	TRBJ2-7	few	TGTGCCAGCAGCTGGGGACAGGGAGGGTCCTACGAGCAGTACTTC	CASSWGQGGSYEQYF
TRBD2	TRBV19	TRBJ2-5	NA	TGTGCCAGTAGTTACCCGGGGGGGCAAGAGACCCAGTACTTC	CASSYPGGQETQYF
NA	TRBV18	TRBJ2-7	NA	TGTGCCAGCTCACCCCCTTCCGGACAGAACTACGAGCAGTACTTC	CASSPPSGQNYEQYF
NA	TRBV5-1	TRBJ1-5	NA	TGCGCCAGCTCCTTGGGGGGACAAAATCAGCCCCAGCATTTT	CASSLGGQNQPQHF
TRBD2	TRBV18	TRBJ2-7	NA	TGTGCCAGCTCACCAACTAGCGCGCTCTCCTACGAGCAGTACTTC	CASSPTSALSYEQYF
TRBD1	TRBV7-3	TRBJ1-1	few	TGTGCCAGCAGCGAACAGGGGGCAGGCACTGAAGCTTTCTTT	CASSEQGAGTEAFF
TRBD1	TRBV3-1/TRBV3-2	TRBJ1-2	NA	TGTGCCAGCAGCCAGCCCGACAGGGCAGGCTATGGCTACACCTTC	CASSQPDRAGYGYTF
NA	TRBV30	TRBJ1-5	NA	TGTGCCTGGAGTGGAGGACAAGGACAGCCCCAGCATTTT	CAWSGGQGQPQHF
NA	TRBV7-9	TRBJ1-5	NA	TGTGCCAGCACCGTTGGGGCTGCAGATCAGCCCCAGCATTTT	CASTVGAADQPQHF
TRBD2	TRBV4-1	TRBJ2-1	few	TGCGCCAGCAGTCTAGCGGGGGACCCGAGCTCCTACAATGAGCAGTTCTTC	CASSLAGDPSSYNEQFF